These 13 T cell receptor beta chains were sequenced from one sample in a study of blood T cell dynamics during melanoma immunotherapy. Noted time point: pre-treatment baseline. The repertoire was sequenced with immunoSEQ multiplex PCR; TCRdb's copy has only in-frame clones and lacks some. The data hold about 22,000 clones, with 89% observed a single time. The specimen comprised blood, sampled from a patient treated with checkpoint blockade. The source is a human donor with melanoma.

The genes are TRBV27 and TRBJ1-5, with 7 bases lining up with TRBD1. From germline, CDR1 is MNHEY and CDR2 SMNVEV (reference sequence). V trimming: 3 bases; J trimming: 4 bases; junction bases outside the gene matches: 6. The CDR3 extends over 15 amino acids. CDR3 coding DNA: TGTGCCAGCAGTTTCGACAGGGCTTCGAATCAGCCCCAGCATTTT. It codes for CASSFDRASNQPQHF.

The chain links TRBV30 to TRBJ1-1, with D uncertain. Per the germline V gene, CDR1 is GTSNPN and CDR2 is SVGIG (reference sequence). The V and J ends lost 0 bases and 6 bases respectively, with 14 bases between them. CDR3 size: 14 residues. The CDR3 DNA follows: TGTGCCTGGAGTGTACTGCTGTCGGAGGCTGAAGCTTTCTTT. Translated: CAWSVLLSEAEAFF. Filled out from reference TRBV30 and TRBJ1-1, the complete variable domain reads SQTIHQWPATLVQPVGSPLSLECTVEGTSNPNLYWYRQAAGRGLQLLFYSVGIGQISSEVPQNLSASRPQDRQFILSSKKLLLSDSGFYLCAWSVLLSEAEAFFGQGTRLTVV.

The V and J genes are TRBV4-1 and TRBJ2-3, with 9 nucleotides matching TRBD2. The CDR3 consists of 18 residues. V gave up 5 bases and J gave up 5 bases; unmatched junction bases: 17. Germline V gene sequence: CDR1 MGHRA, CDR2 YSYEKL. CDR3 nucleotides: TGCGCCAGCAGCACCCGACTAGCGGAGCCCGGCGTTATAGATACGCAGTATTTT. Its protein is CASSTRLAEPGVIDTQYF.

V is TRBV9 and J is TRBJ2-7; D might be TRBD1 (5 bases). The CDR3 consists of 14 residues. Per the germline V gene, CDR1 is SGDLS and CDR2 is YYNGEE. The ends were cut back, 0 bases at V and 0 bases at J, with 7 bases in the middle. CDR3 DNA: TGTGCCAGCAGCGTAGGGGGCCTCTCCTACGAGCAGTACTTC. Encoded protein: CASSVGGLSYEQYF.

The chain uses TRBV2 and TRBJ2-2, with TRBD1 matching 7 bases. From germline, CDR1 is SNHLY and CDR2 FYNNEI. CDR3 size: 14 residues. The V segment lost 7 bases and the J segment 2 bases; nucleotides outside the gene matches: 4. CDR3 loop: CASTGTVNTGELFF. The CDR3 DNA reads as TGTGCCAGCACCGGGACAGTTAACACCGGGGAGCTGTTTTTT.

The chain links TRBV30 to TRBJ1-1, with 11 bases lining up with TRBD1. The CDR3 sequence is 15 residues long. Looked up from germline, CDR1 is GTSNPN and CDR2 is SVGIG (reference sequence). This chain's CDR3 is CALGQGVLGNTEAFF. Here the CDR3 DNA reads TGTGCGCTGGGACAGGGGGTTTTGGGGAACACTGAAGCTTTCTTT.

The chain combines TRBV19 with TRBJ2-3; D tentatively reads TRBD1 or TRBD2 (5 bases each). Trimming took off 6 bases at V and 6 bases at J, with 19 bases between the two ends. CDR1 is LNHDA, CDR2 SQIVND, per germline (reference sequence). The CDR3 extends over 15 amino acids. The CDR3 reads CASRPGASRADTQYF. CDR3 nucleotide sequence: TGTGCCAGTAGGCCCGGGGCTAGTAGGGCCGATACGCAGTATTTT. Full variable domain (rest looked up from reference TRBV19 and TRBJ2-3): DGGITQSPKYLFRKEGQNVTLSCEQNLNHDAMYWYRQDPGQGLRLIYYSQIVNDFQKGDIAEGYSVSREKKESFPLTVTSAQKNPTAFYLCASRPGASRADTQYFGPGTRLTVL.

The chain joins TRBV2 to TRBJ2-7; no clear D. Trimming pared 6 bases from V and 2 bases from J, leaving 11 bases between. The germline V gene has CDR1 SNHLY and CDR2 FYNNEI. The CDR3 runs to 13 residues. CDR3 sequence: CASRLEITYEQYF. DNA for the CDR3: TGTGCCAGCAGGCTGGAAATAACCTACGAGCAGTACTTC.

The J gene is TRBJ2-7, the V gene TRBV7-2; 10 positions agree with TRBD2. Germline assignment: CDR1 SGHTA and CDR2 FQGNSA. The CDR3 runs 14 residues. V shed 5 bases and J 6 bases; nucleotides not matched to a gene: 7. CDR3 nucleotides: TGTGCCAGCAGCCCCTCTAGCGGGAGTAGCGAGCAGTACTTC. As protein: CASSPSSGSSEQYF.

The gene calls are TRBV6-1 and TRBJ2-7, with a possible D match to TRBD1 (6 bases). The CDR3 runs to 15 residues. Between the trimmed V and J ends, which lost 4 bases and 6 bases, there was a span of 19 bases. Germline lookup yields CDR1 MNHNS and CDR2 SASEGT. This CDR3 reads CASSGRQAGVSEQYF. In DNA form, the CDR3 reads TGTGCCAGCAGTGGCCGACAGGCTGGAGTCTCCGAGCAGTACTTC.

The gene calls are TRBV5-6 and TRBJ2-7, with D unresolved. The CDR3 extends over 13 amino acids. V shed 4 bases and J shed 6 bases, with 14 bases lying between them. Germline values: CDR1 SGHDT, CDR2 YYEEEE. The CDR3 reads CASSDRPTCEQYF. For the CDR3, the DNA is TGTGCCAGCAGCGATCGACCTACCTGCGAGCAGTACTTC. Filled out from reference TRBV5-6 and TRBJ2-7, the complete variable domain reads DAGVTQSPTHLIKTRGQQVTLRCSPKSGHDTVSWYQQALGQGPQFIFQYYEEEERQRGNFPDRFSGHQFPNYSSELNVNALLLGDSALYLCASSDRPTCEQYFGPGTRLTVT.

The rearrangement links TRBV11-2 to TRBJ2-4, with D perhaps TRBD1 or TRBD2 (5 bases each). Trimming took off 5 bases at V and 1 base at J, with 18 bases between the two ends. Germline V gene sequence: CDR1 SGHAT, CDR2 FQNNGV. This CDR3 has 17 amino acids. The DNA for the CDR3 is TGTGCCAGCAGCGCCCCGGGACCCGGGTCGGCCAAAAACATTCAGTACTTC. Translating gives CASSAPGPGSAKNIQYF.

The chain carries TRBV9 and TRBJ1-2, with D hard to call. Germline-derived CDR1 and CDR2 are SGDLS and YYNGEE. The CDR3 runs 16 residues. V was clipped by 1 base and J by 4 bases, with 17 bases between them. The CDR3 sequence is CASSVFDRLGSYGYTF. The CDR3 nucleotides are TGTGCCAGCAGCGTATTCGACCGTTTGGGGTCCTATGGCTACACCTTC.